This entry describes one T cell receptor (beta chain). Its target is unknown. The V and J ends lost 9 bases and 3 bases, in that order; junction bases with no gene match: 6. There are 14 residues in the CDR3. Germline V gene lookup returns CDR1 MGHDK and CDR2 SYGVNS. The study ran its PCR with 60 Vbeta and 13 Jbeta primers. Sequenced by immunoSEQ multiplex PCR; TCRdb stores in-frame clones only, minus some. The table includes some 100,000 clones, 65% to 80% detected once. These data belong to a study of cytomegalovirus exposure and HLA in healthy donors. For the study at large: Early release data held about 92 million unique TCRs from HLA-typed donors.

General study findings and limits: Certain indistinguishable V segments, among them TRBV6-2 and TRBV6-3, were excluded.

The receptor's source is a man in his forties in good health and CMV-seropositive. The genes are TRBV25-1 and TRBJ2-1, with 9 bases identical to TRBD2. Sequencing was carried out using PBMCs. The chain's CDR3 is CARRGGFGYNEQFF. The CDR3 region has the DNA TGTGCCAGGCGGGGGGGGTTTGGCTACAATGAGCAGTTCTTC.